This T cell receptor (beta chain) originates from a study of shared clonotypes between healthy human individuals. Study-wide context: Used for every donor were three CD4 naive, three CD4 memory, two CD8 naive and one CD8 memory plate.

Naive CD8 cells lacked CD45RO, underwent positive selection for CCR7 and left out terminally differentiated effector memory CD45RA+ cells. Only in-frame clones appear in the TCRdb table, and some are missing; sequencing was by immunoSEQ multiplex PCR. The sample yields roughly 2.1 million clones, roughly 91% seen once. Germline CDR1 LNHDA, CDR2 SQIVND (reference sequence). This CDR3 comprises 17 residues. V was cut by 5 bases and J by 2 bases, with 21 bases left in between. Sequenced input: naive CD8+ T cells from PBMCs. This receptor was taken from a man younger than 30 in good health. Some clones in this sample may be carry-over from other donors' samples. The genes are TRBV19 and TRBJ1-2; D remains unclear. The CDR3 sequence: CASSVLYWYKDNYGYTF. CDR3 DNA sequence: TGTGCCAGTAGTGTCCTGTACTGGTACAAGGACAACTATGGCTACACCTTC.